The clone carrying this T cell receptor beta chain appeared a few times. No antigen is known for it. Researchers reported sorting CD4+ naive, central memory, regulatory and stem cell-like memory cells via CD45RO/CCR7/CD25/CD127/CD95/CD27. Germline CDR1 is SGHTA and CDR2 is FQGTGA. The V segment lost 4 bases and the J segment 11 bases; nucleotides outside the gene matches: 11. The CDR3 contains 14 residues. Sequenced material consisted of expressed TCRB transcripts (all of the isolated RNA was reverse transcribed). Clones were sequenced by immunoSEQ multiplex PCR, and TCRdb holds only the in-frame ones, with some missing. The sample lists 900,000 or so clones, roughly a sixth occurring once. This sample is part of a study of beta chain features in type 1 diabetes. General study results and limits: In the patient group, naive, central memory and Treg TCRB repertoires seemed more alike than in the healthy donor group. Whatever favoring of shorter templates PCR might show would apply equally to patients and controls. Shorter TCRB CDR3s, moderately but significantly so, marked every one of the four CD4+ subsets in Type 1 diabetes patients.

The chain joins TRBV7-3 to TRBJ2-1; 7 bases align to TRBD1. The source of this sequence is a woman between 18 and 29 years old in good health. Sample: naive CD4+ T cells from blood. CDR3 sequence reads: CASSSTGRQSKQFF. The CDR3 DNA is TGTGCCAGCAGCTCGACAGGGCGGCAAAGTAAGCAGTTCTTC.